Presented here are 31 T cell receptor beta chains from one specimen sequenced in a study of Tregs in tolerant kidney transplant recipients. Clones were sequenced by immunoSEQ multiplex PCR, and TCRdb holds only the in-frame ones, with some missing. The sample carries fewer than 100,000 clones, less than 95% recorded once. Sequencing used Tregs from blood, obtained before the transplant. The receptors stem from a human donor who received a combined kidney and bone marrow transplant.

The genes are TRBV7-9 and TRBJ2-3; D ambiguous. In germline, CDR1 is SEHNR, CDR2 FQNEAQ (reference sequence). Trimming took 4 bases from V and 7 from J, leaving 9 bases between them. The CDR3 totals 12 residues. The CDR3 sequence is CASSSSPYTQYF. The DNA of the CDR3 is TGTGCCAGCAGCTCCTCACCATATACGCAGTATTTT.

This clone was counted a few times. The CDR3 DNA sequence: TGTGCCAGCAGCTTTCTACTCTACGAGCAGTACTTC. Translation gives CASSFLLYEQYF. The chain uses TRBV7-2 and TRBJ2-7; D not certain. The germline gives CDR1 SGHTA, CDR2 FQGNSA. Trimming shortened V by 3 bases and J by 3 bases, and 6 bases separated the two germline ends. The CDR3 contains 12 residues.

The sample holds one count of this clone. The CDR3 bases are TGTGCCAGCAGCGGGACAGCGAACACCGGGGAGCTGTTTTTT. It specifies CASSGTANTGELFF. The chain links TRBV7-2 to TRBJ2-2; 7 bases line up with TRBD1. The CDR3 contains 14 residues. V shed 5 bases and J 0 bases; nucleotides not matched to a gene: 0. Germline-derived CDR1 and CDR2 are SGHTA and FQGNSA.

The CDR3 region is CASSYSTYGGQYF. The CDR3 DNA reads as TGTGCCAGCAGTTACTCCACTTACGGGGGGCAGTACTTC. The chain employs TRBV6-5 and TRBJ2-7; D might be TRBD2 (6 bases). The germline CDR1 and CDR2 sequences are MNHEY and SVGAGI. V shed 0 bases and J shed 9 bases, with 12 bases lying between them. CDR3 size: 13 residues.

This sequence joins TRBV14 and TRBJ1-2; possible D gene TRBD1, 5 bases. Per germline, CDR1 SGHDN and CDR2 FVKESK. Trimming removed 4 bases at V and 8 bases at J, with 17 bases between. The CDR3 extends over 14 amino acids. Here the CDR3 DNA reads TGTGCCAGCAGCCCGTCGGACGGCCGGGGGGGCTACACCTTC. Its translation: CASSPSDGRGGYTF.

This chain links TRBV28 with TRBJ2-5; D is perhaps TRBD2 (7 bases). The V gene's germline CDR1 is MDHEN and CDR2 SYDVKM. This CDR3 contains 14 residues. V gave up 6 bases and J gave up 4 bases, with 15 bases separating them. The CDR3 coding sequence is TGTGCCAGCAGACAGACAGGCGGGAGAGAGACCCAGTACTTC. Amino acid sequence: CASRQTGGRETQYF.

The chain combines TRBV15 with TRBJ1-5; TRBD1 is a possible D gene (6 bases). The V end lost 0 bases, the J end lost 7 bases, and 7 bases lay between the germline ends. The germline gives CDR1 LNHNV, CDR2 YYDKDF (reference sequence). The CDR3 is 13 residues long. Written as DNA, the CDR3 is TGTGCCACCAGCAGAGAACAGGGACAGCCCCAGCATTTT. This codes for CATSREQGQPQHF. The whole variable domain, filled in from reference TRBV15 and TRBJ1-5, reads DAMVIQNPRYQVTQFGKPVTLSCSQTLNHNVMYWYQQKSSQAPKLLFHYYDKDFNNEADTPDNFQSRRPNTSFCFLDIRSPGLGDTAMYLCATSREQGQPQHFGDGTRLSIL.

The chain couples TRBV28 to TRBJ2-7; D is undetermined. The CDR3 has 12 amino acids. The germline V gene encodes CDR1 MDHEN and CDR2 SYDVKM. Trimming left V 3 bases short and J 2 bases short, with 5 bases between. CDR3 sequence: CASSFLPYEQYF. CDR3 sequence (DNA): TGTGCCAGCAGTTTCTTGCCCTACGAGCAGTACTTC.

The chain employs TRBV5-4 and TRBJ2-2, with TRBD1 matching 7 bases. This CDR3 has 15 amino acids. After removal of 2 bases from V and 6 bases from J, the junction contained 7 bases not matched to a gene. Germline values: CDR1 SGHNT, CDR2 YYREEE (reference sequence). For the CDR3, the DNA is TGTGCCAGCAGCTTCGGGGACAGTAAGCCCGGGGAGCTGTTTTTT. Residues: CASSFGDSKPGELFF.

CDR3 sequence reads: CASSSRASGGANVLTF. DNA of the CDR3: TGTGCCAGCAGCTCACGAGCTTCAGGGGGGGCCAACGTCCTGACTTTC. The rearrangement links TRBV7-8 to TRBJ2-6; D is possibly TRBD1 (5 bases). The CDR3 is 16 amino acids. Per germline, CDR1 SGHVS and CDR2 FQNEAQ. V was clipped by 4 bases and J by 4 bases, with 14 bases between them.

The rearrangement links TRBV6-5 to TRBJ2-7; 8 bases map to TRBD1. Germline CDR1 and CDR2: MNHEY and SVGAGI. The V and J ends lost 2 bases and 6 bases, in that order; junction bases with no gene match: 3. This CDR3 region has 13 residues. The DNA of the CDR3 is TGTGCCAGCAGTTACACTGACAGGGGCGAGCAGTACTTC. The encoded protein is CASSYTDRGEQYF.

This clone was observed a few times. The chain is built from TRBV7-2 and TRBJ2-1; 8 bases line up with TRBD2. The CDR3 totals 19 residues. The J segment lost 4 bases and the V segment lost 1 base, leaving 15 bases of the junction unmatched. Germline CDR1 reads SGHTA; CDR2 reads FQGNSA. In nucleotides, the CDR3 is TGTGCCAGCAGCTTAGTATCCGGGGGGGTAGGCAGCTTTTACAATGAGCAGTTCTTC. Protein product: CASSLVSGGVGSFYNEQFF.

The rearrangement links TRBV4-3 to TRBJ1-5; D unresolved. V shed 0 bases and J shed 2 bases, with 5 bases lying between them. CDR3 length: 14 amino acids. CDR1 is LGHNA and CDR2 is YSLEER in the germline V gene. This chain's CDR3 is CASSQDLGNQPQHF. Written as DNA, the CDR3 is TGCGCCAGCAGCCAAGACTTAGGCAATCAGCCCCAGCATTTT.

CDR3 protein: CASSMAGSSYNEQFF. The DNA for the CDR3 is TGTGCCAGTAGTATGGCGGGAAGCTCCTACAATGAGCAGTTCTTC. The V call is TRBV19, the J call TRBJ2-1; D might be TRBD2 (6 bases). Germline V gene sequence: CDR1 LNHDA, CDR2 SQIVND (reference sequence). This CDR3 contains 15 residues. The ends were cut back, 3 bases at V and 0 bases at J, with 9 bases in the middle. The variable domain in full, completed from reference TRBV19 and TRBJ2-1, reads DGGITQSPKYLFRKEGQNVTLSCEQNLNHDAMYWYRQDPGQGLRLIYYSQIVNDFQKGDIAEGYSVSREKKESFPLTVTSAQKNPTAFYLCASSMAGSSYNEQFFGPGTRLTVL.

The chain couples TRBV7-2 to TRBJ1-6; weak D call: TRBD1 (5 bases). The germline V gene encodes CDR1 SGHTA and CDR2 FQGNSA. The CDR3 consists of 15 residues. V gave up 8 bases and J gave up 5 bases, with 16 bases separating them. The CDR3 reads CASGARNLHNSPLHF. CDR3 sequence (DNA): TGTGCCAGCGGGGCCCGAAACCTACATAATTCACCCCTCCACTTT.

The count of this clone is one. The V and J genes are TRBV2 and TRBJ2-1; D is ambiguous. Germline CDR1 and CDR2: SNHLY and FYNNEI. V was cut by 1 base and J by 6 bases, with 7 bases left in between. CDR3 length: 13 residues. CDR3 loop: CASSEGIVNEQFF. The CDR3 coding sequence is TGTGCCAGCAGTGAAGGGATCGTCAATGAGCAGTTCTTC.

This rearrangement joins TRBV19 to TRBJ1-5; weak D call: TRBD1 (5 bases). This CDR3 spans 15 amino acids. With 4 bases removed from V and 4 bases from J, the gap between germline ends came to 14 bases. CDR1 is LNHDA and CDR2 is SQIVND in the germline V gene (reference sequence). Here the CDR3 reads CASSKGVGWNQPQHF. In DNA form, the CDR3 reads TGTGCCAGTAGTAAAGGGGTTGGCTGGAATCAGCCCCAGCATTTT.

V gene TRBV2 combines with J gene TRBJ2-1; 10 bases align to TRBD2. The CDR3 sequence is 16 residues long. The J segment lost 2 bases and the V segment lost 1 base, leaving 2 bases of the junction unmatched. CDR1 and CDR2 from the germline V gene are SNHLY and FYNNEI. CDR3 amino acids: CASSEGTSGTYNEQFF. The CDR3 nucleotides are TGTGCCAGCAGTGAAGGGACTAGCGGTACCTACAATGAGCAGTTCTTC.

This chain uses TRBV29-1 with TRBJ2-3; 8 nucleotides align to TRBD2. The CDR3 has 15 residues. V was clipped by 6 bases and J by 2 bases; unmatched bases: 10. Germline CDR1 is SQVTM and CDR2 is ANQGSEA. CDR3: CSVKPSGSDTDTQYF. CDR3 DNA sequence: TGCAGCGTAAAACCAAGCGGGAGTGACACAGATACGCAGTATTTT.

CDR3 in amino acids: CAWSSGQGAGNTIYF. The CDR3 nucleotides are TGTGCCTGGAGCTCAGGACAAGGTGCTGGAAACACCATATATTTT. The chain recombines TRBV30 with TRBJ1-3; the D gene is possibly TRBD1 (5 bases). The germline gives CDR1 GTSNPN, CDR2 SVGIG (reference sequence). Trimming left V 3 bases short and J 2 bases short, with 14 bases between. This CDR3 has 15 residues. Based on the CDR3 plus reference TRBV30 and TRBJ1-3, the full variable domain is SQTIHQWPATLVQPVGSPLSLECTVEGTSNPNLYWYRQAAGRGLQLLFYSVGIGQISSEVPQNLSASRPQDRQFILSSKKLLLSDSGFYLCAWSSGQGAGNTIYFGEGSWLTVV.

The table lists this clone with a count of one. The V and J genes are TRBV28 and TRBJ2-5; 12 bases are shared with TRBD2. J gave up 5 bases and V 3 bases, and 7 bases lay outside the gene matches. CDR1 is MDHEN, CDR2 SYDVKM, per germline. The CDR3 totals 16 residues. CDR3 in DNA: TGTGCCAGCAGTTTCAGGCTAGCGGGAGGGGGGGAGACCCAGTACTTC. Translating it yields CASSFRLAGGGETQYF.

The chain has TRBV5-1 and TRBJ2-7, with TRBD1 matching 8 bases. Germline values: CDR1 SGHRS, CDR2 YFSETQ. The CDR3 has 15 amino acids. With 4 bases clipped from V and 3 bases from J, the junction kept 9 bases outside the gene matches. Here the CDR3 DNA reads TGCGCCAGCAGCCGCCTGGGACAGGCTCTCTACGAGCAGTACTTC. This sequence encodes CASSRLGQALYEQYF.

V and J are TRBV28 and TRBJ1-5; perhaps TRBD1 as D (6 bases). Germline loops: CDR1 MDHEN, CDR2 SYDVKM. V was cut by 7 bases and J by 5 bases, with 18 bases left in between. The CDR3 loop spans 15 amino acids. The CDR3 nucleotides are TGTGCCAGCAAGGGGGGAAAGGTGGTGGATCAGCCCCAGCATTTT. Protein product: CASKGGKVVDQPQHF. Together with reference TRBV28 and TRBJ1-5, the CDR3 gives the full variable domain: DVKVTQSSRYLVKRTGEKVFLECVQDMDHENMFWYRQDPGLGLRLIYFSYDVKMKEKGDIPEGYSVSREKKERFSLILESASTNQTSMYLCASKGGKVVDQPQHFGDGTRLSIL.

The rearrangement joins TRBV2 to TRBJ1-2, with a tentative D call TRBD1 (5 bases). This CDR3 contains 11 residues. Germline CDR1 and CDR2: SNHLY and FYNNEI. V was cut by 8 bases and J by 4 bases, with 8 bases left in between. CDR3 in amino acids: CASSGVYGYTF. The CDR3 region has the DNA TGTGCCAGCTCGGGGGTCTATGGCTACACCTTC.

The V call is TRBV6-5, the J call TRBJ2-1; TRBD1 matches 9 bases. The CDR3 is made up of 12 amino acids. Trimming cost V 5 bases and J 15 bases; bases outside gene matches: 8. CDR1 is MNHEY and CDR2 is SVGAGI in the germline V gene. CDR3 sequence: CASSAPGQGLFF. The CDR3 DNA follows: TGTGCCAGCAGTGCACCGGGACAGGGCTTGTTCTTC.

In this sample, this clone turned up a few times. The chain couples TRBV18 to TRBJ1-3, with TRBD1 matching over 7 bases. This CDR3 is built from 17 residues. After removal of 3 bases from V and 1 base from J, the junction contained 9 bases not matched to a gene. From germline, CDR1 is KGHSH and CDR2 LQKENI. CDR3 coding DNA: TGTGCCAGCTCACCCACGACAGGGAGGCTTTCTGGAAACACCATATATTTT. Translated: CASSPTTGRLSGNTIYF.

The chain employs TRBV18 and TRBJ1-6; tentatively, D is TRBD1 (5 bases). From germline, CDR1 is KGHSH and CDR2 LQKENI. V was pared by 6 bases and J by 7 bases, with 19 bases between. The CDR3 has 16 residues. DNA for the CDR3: TGTGCCAGCTCTTCGGGGTCGGGGCAGTCGAATTCACCCCTCCACTTT. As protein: CASSSGSGQSNSPLHF.

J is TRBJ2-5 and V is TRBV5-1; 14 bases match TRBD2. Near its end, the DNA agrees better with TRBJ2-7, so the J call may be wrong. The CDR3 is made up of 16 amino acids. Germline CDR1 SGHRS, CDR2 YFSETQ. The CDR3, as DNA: TGCGCCAGCAGCTCCGGGACTAGCGGGAGAATCGACGAGCAGTACTTC. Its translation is CASSSGTSGRIDEQYF.

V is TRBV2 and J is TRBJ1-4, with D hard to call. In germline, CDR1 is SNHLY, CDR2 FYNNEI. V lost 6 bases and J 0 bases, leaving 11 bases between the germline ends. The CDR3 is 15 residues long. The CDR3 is CASRQRPATNEKLFF. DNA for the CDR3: TGTGCCAGCAGACAGCGACCCGCAACTAATGAAAAACTGTTTTTT.

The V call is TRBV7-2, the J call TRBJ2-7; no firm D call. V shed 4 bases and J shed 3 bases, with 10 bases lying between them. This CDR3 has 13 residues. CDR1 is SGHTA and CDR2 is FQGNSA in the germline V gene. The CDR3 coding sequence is TGTGCCAGCAGCTCGCAATCGAGCTACGAGCAGTACTTC. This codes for CASSSQSSYEQYF.

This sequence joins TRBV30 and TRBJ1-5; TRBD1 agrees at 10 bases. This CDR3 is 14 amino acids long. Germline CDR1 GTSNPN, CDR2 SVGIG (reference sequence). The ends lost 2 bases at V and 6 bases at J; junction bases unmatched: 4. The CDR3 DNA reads TGTGCCTGGAGTATGGACAGGGGGGGTCAGCCCCAGCATTTT. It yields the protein CAWSMDRGGQPQHF. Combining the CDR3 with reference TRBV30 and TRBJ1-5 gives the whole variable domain SQTIHQWPATLVQPVGSPLSLECTVEGTSNPNLYWYRQAAGRGLQLLFYSVGIGQISSEVPQNLSASRPQDRQFILSSKKLLLSDSGFYLCAWSMDRGGQPQHFGDGTRLSIL.